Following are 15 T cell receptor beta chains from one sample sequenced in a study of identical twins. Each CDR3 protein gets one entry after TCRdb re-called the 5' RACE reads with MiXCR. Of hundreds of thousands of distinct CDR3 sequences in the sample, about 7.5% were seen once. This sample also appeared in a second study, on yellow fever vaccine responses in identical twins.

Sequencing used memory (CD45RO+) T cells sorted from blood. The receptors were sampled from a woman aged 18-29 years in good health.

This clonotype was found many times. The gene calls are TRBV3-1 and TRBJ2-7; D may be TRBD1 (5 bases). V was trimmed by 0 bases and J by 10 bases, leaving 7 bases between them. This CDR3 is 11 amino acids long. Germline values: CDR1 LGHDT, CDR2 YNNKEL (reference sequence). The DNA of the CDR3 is TGTGCCAGCAGCCAAGAGGGGCGTCAGTACTTC. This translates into CASSQEGRQYF.

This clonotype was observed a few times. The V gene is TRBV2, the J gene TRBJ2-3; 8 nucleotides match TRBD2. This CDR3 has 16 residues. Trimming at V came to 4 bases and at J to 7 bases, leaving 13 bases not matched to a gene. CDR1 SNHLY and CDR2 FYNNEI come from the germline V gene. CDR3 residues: CASSVFSSGVDNTQYF. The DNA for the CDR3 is TGTGCCAGCAGTGTATTTAGTAGCGGGGTTGACAATACGCAGTATTTT. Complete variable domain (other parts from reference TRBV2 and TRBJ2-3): EPEVTQTPSHQVTQMGQEVILRCVPISNHLYFYWYRQILGQKVEFLVSFYNNEISEKSEIFDDQFSVERPDGSNFTLKIRSTKLEDSAMYFCASSVFSSGVDNTQYFGPGTRLTVL.

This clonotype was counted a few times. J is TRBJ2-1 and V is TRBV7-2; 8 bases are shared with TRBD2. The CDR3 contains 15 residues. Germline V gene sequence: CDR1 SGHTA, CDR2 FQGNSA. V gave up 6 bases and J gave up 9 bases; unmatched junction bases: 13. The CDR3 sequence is CASSQSGSGGGEQFF. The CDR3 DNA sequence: TGTGCCAGCAGTCAAAGCGGGAGTGGGGGAGGTGAGCAGTTCTTC. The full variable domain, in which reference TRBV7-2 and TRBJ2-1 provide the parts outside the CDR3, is GAGVSQSPSNKVTEKGKDVELRCDPISGHTALYWYRQSLGQGLEFLIYFQGNSAPDKSGLPSDRFSAERTGGSVSTLTIQRTQQEDSAVYLCASSQSGSGGGEQFFGPGTRLTVL.

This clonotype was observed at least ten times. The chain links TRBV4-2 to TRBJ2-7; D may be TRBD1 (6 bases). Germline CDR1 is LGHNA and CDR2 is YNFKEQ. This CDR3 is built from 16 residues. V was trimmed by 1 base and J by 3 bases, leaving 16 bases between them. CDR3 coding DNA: TGTGCCAGCAGCCAAGGGGGTTCCAGGGGTCTCTACGAGCAGTACTTC. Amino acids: CASSQGGSRGLYEQYF.

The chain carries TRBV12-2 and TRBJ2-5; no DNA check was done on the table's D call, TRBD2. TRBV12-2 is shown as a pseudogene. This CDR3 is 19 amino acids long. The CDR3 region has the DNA TGTGCAAGTCGCTTAGCCGGGCCCAGGAGGGATCGTATGCAAGAGACCCAGTACTTC. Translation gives CASRLAGPRRDRMQETQYF.

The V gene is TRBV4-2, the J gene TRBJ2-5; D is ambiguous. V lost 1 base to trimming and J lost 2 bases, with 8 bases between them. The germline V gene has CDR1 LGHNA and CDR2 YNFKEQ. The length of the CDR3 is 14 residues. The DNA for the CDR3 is TGTGCCAGCAGCCAAGGCGAGGTACAAGAGACCCAGTACTTC. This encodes CASSQGEVQETQYF.

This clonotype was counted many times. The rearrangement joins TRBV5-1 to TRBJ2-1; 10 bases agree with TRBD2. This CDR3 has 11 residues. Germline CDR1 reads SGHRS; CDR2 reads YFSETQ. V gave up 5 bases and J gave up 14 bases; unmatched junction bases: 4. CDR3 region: CASRASGGKFF. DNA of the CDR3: TGCGCCAGCAGGGCTAGCGGGGGCAAGTTCTTC.

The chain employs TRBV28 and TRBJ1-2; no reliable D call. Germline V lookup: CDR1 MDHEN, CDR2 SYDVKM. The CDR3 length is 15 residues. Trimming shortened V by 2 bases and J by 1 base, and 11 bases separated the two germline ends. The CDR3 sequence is CASSLGSSGNYGYTF. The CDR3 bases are TGTGCCAGCAGTTTAGGGTCCAGTGGTAACTATGGCTACACCTTC.

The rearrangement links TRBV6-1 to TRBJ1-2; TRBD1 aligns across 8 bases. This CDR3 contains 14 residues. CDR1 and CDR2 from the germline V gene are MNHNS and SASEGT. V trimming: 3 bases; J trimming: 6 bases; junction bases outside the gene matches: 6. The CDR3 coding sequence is TGTGCCAGCAGTGAGAGACAGGGGACCAATGGCTACACCTTC. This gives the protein CASSERQGTNGYTF.

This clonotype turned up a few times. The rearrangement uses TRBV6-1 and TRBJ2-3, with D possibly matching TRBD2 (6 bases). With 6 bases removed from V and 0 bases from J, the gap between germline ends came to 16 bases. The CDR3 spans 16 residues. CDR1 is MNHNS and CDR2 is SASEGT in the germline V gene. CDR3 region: CASRDGTATSTDTQYF. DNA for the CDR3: TGTGCCAGCAGGGATGGGACTGCCACTAGCACAGATACGCAGTATTTT.

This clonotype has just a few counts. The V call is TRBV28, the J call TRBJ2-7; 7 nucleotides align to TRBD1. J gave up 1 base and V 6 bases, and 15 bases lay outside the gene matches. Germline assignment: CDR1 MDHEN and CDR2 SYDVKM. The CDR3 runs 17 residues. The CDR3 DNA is TGTGCCAGCAGCTTAAGGATCGGGACAGCTGGATCCTACGAGCAGTACTTC. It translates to CASSLRIGTAGSYEQYF.

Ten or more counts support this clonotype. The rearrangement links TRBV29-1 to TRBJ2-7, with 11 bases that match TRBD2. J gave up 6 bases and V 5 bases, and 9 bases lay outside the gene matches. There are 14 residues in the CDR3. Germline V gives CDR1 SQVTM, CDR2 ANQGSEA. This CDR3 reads CSVLTSGSFGEQYF. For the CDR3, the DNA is TGCAGCGTTCTAACTAGCGGGAGCTTTGGCGAGCAGTACTTC.

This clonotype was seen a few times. The CDR3 DNA reads as TGCGCCAGCAGCTTGGGGCTAGCGGGGTACACAGATACGCAGTATTTT. Amino acid sequence: CASSLGLAGYTDTQYF. V usage is TRBV5-1 and J usage is TRBJ2-3; the match to TRBD2 covers 9 bases. J lost 2 bases, V lost 0 bases, and 4 bases had no gene match. The V gene's germline CDR1 is SGHRS and CDR2 YFSETQ. The CDR3 loop spans 16 amino acids.

The DNA of the CDR3 is TGCAGCGCTTCGCCGGGACAGACCTACGAGCAGTACTTC. Protein sequence: CSASPGQTYEQYF. This chain uses TRBV29-1 with TRBJ2-7; 7 nucleotides match TRBD1. Germline-derived CDR1 and CDR2 are SQVTM and ANQGSEA. This CDR3 has 13 residues. J gave up 2 bases and V 7 bases, and 8 bases lay outside the gene matches.

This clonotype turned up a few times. The CDR3 is CASSYLTGTQETQYF. The CDR3 DNA sequence: TGTGCCAGCAGTTACTTGACCGGGACCCAAGAGACCCAGTACTTC. The chain carries TRBV6-5 and TRBJ2-5; D tentatively fits TRBD1 or TRBD2 (5 bases each). Looked up from germline, CDR1 is MNHEY and CDR2 is SVGAGI. Trimming shortened V by 1 base and J by 1 base, and 10 bases separated the two germline ends. The CDR3 has 15 residues.